This TCR beta chain was recorded in a study of OX40 agonist ivuxolimab in advanced cancers. Here immunoSEQ multiplex PCR was the method, and the copy in TCRdb shows in-frame clones only, minus some. Altogether around 85,000 clones are present, about 89% being singletons, with the ten largest covering around 1.7%. Trimming cost V 6 bases and J 12 bases, with 12 bases left between them. Germline V gene sequence: CDR1 MDHEN, CDR2 SYDVKM. This CDR3 spans 11 amino acids. The sequence was collected from an adult with an advanced solid tumor such as melanoma, head and neck, liver or kidney cancer. This chain uses TRBV28 with TRBJ2-1; no firm D call. Sequences were derived from CD4+ or CD8+ T cells sorted from blood, sampled in a trial of the OX40 agonist ivuxolimab. This CDR3 is CASSSVTLQFF. Here the CDR3 DNA reads TGTGCCAGCAGCTCAGTGACATTGCAGTTCTTC.